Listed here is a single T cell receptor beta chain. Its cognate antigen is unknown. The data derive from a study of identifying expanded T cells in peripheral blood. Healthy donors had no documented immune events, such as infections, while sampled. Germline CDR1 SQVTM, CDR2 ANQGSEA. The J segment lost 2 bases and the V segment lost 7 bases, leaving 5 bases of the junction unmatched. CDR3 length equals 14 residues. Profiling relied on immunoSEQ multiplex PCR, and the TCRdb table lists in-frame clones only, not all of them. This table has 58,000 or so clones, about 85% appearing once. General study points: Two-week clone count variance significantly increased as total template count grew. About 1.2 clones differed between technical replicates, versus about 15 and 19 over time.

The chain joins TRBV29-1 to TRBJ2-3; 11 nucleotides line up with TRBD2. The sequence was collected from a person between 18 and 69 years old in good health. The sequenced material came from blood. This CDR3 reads CSGRSGRATDTQYF. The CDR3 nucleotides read TGCAGCGGACGTAGCGGGAGGGCCACAGATACGCAGTATTTT.